Below are 17 T cell receptor beta chains sequenced from a single sample in a study of blood T cells in healthy people across ages (dated by TCRdb to about 2015). Libraries were constructed by 5' RACE. Data came from an Illumina HiSeq 2500. A second about 6 to 11 cycle PCR used a sample-barcoded 5' primer and a J-beta primer mix. TCRdb itself trimmed the public reads at Q25 with fastp, ran MiXCR and retained productive beta chains. Duplicate CDR3 protein sequences are folded into a single record with the most common DNA and genes. The sample has 1.5 million to 2 million distinct CDR3 sequences on record, over 25% of them singletons. Over 7% of the sample goes to the ten largest clones. Sample: blood. The source is a woman aged 25 to 39 in good health.

This clonotype occurred many times. The chain uses TRBV7-4 and TRBJ2-7, with a possible D match to TRBD1 (6 bases). V was trimmed by 5 bases and J by 4 bases, leaving 15 bases between them. The CDR3 contains 14 residues. Germline CDR1 SGHVT, CDR2 SQSDAQ. The CDR3 spells CASSMTTGRYEQYF. In DNA form, the CDR3 reads TGTGCCAGCAGCATGACGACAGGTCGATACGAGCAGTACTTC.

This clonotype was counted a few times. The rearrangement joins TRBV20-1 to TRBJ2-1; D may be TRBD1 or TRBD2 (5 bases each). There are 13 residues in the CDR3. Germline CDR1 reads DFQATT; CDR2 reads SNEGSKA (reference sequence). V lost 2 bases, J lost 5 bases, and 10 bases lay in between. The CDR3 sequence is CSARPGTHNEQFF. CDR3 DNA: TGCAGTGCTAGACCTGGGACCCACAATGAGCAGTTCTTC.

In its sample, this clonotype was seen many times. The chain joins TRBV28 to TRBJ1-2; the D is unclear. CDR1 is MDHEN and CDR2 is SYDVKM in the germline V gene. Between the trimmed V and J ends, which lost 4 bases and 3 bases, there was a span of 3 bases. The CDR3 covers 11 residues. CDR3 DNA sequence: TGTGCCAGCAGTTACTACTATGGCTACACCTTC. Residues: CASSYYYGYTF.

This clonotype has only a few counts. The chain has TRBV7-9 and TRBJ1-1; 9 nucleotides align to TRBD1. The CDR3 totals 15 residues. V dropped 5 bases and J dropped 0; count of bases not matched to a gene: 4. Germline CDR1 SEHNR, CDR2 FQNEAQ (reference sequence). CDR3 DNA sequence: TGTGCCAGCAGCGGTCGGACAGGGGTGAACACTGAAGCTTTCTTT. This encodes CASSGRTGVNTEAFF.

The rearrangement joins TRBV5-1 to TRBJ2-1; 7 bases agree with TRBD1. The DNA end lines up better with TRBJ2-7; the J call may be wrong. The CDR3 loop spans 15 amino acids. Per germline, CDR1 SGHRS and CDR2 YFSETQ. CDR3 DNA: TGCGCCAGCAGCTCCACCGGGACAGCTTTCAATGAGCAGTACTTC. It codes for CASSSTGTAFNEQYF.

The chain joins TRBV2 to TRBJ2-5; TRBD1 agrees at 8 bases. V lost 6 bases to trimming and J lost 6 bases; unmatched junction nucleotides: 15. Germline CDR1 and CDR2: SNHLY and FYNNEI. The CDR3 extends over 16 amino acids. DNA for the CDR3: TGTGCCAGCAGCCACGACAGGGGATGGACGGAAAAGACCCAGTACTTC. Encoded protein: CASSHDRGWTEKTQYF.

Many counts were recorded for this clonotype. The chain links TRBV5-1 to TRBJ2-7; possibly TRBD2 for D (7 bases). CDR3 size: 14 residues. Looked up from germline, CDR1 is SGHRS and CDR2 is YFSETQ. V was trimmed by 4 bases and J by 6 bases, leaving 17 bases between them. CDR3 sequence: CASSRTGGPLEQYF. The CDR3, as DNA: TGCGCCAGCAGCCGTACGGGGGGCCCACTCGAGCAGTACTTC.

This clonotype was observed a handful of times. The chain is built from TRBV5-1 and TRBJ2-7, with 9 bases matching TRBD2. The CDR3 runs to 16 residues. Unmatched junction bases numbered 6, after V lost 0 bases and J lost 2 bases. The V gene's germline CDR1 is SGHRS and CDR2 YFSETQ. This CDR3 is CASSLELTSGPYEQYF. In DNA, the CDR3 is TGCGCCAGCAGCTTGGAGTTGACTAGCGGACCCTACGAGCAGTACTTC.

The gene calls are TRBV7-9 and TRBJ1-2, with D uncertain. Trimming stripped 3 bases from V and 2 bases from J, with 13 bases between. The CDR3 covers 15 residues. Germline V lookup: CDR1 SEHNR, CDR2 FQNEAQ (reference sequence). CDR3 nucleotides: TGTGCCAGCAGCTTTTTGGGCAGCGGGAACTATGGCTACACCTTC. Its protein is CASSFLGSGNYGYTF.

The table lists this clonotype with many counts. The chain has TRBV5-1 and TRBJ2-1; 7 bases align to TRBD2. V lost 5 bases and J lost 2; bases outside the gene matches: 4. Germline CDR1 is SGHRS and CDR2 is YFSETQ. This CDR3 has 14 amino acids. As DNA, the CDR3 is TGCGCCAGCAGAAATAGCGGGCCCTACAATGAGCAGTTCTTC. This sequence encodes CASRNSGPYNEQFF.

As concerns this clonotype: This may arise from a read error, as a much more abundant clone is one base away. This chain connects TRBV7-9 to TRBJ1-2; a weak D match, TRBD1 (6 bases). Germline V CDR1 and CDR2: SEHNR, FQNEAQ (reference sequence). The CDR3 length is 14 residues. The CDR3 DNA is TGTGCCGGCAGTTTAAGGGGGGACGACTATGGCTACACCTTC. Amino acid sequence: CAGSLRGDDYGYTF.

This chain connects TRBV10-3 to TRBJ2-7; 10 bases map to TRBD2. V dropped 2 bases and J dropped 5; count of bases not matched to a gene: 15. CDR3 length: 18 residues. Germline V gives CDR1 ENHRY, CDR2 SYGVKD. The CDR3 sequence: CAISETIIASGRPDEQYF. CDR3 nucleotide sequence: TGTGCCATCAGTGAGACCATTATTGCTAGCGGGAGACCGGACGAGCAGTACTTC.

This clonotype appeared once. The J gene is TRBJ2-3, the V gene TRBV4-3; D not certain. The V end lost 1 base, the J end lost 0 bases, and 8 bases lay between the germline ends. Germline CDR1 is LGHNA and CDR2 is YSLEER. The length of the CDR3 is 15 residues. The CDR3, as DNA: TGCGCCAGCAGCCAAGGAGTGCGGAGCACAGATACGCAGTATTTT. Protein: CASSQGVRSTDTQYF.

This clonotype was found a few times. The chain links TRBV11-2 to TRBJ2-1; possibly TRBD2 for D (6 bases). The CDR3 runs 15 residues. V lost 1 base and J 8 bases, leaving 15 bases between the germline ends. Germline V CDR1 and CDR2: SGHAT, FQNNGV. As DNA, the CDR3 is TGTGCCAGCAGCTTAGCCTCTCTGGGAGGCGATGAGCAGTTCTTC. Protein sequence: CASSLASLGGDEQFF.

This clonotype turned up a few times. This sequence joins TRBV24-1 and TRBJ2-3; 11 bases fit TRBD1. The CDR3 spans 16 residues. The germline CDR1 and CDR2 sequences are KGHDR and SFDVKD. The ends lost 4 bases at V and 7 bases at J; junction bases unmatched: 9. CDR3 region: CATSEVGQGAGNTQYF. CDR3 nucleotides: TGTGCCACCAGTGAGGTTGGACAGGGGGCTGGGAATACGCAGTATTTT.

This clonotype was found once. This sequence may be a read error, since a much larger clone differs from it by one base. The chain carries TRBV11-2 and TRBJ1-2; D perhaps matches TRBD1 (5 bases). Germline V gives CDR1 SGHAT, CDR2 FQNNGV. V lost 6 bases and J lost 0, with 11 bases in between. The CDR3 has 14 residues. CDR3 protein: CASRSTATNYGYTF. As DNA, the CDR3 is TGTGCCAGCAGATCGACAGCTACTAACTATGGCTACACCTTC. Full variable domain (rest looked up from reference TRBV11-2 and TRBJ1-2): EAGVAQSPRYKIIEKRQSVAFWCNPISGHATLYWYQQILGQGPKLLIQFQNNGVVDDSQLPKDRFSAERLKGVDSTLKIQPAKLEDSAVYLCASRSTATNYGYTFGSGTRLTVV.

The chain employs TRBV5-1 and TRBJ1-4, with D hard to call. Germline-derived CDR1 and CDR2 are SGHRS and YFSETQ. This CDR3 spans 15 amino acids. Deletions cut 3 bases from V and 0 bases from J, with 9 bases between. DNA for the CDR3: TGCGCCAGCAGCTCAAACTTAGCAACTAATGAAAAACTGTTTTTT. Translating gives CASSSNLATNEKLFF.